This T cell receptor beta chain was recovered during a study of Graves' ophthalmopathy and Graves' hyperthyroidism. From germline, CDR1 is ENHRY and CDR2 SYGVKD. The CDR3 has 14 residues. After removal of 11 bases from V and 5 bases from J, the junction contained 6 bases not matched to a gene. Amplifying from RNA transcripts, the study obtained TCR beta CDR3 regions. HTBI primers primed a first-round RT-PCR, and a second-round multiplex PCR followed. MiXCR, applied by TCRdb to the multiplex PCR reads, yields one record per CDR3 protein. Here the sample spans hundreds of thousands of distinct CDR3 sequences, roughly two fifths being singletons. This clonotype was seen more than once but under ten times. Under 3 months in duration, the ophthalmopathy in affected donors had moderate-to-severe activity, CAS ≥3 and NOSPECS ≥4.

The receptor was isolated from an adult man with Graves' ophthalmopathy. Sequencing input: peripheral blood. J is TRBJ2-3 and V is TRBV10-3, with 14 bases lining up with TRBD2. The chain's CDR3 is CAVTSGGAVDTQYF. Written as DNA, the CDR3 is TGTGCCGTGACTAGCGGGGGGGCGGTAGATACGCAGTATTTT.